What follows are 27 T cell receptor beta chains derived from one specimen sequenced in a study of Tregs in tolerant kidney transplant recipients. Data came from immunoSEQ multiplex PCR; TCRdb stores just in-frame clones and leaves some out. The table lists under 35,000 clones. The starting material was CD8+ T cells from blood, obtained before the transplant. The receptors come from a human donor who received a combined kidney and bone marrow transplant.

About this clone itself: The CDR3 extends 3 residues past the end of the read, so its final part is completed from the germline J gene. The rearrangement links TRBV7-8 to TRBJ2-1, with D hard to call. Germline values: CDR1 SGHVS, CDR2 FQNEAQ. Trimming pared 1 base from V and 7 bases from J, leaving 17 bases between. CDR3 size: 16 residues. The DNA read from the CDR3 is TGTGCCAGCAGCTTAGGTTCCACTATACTCCTAAATGAG. This encodes CASSLGSTILLNE. In full, the CDR3 is CASSLGSTILLNEQFF.

A note on this clone: Coverage ceases 3 residues before the CDR3 finishes, and the germline J gene fills in the end. The rearrangement joins TRBV10-3 to TRBJ2-3, with D maybe TRBD2 (6 bases). CDR1 is ENHRY and CDR2 is SYGVKD in the germline V gene. The CDR3 is 13 residues long. Trimming left V 6 bases short and J 4 bases short, with 11 bases between. The CDR3 DNA, read in part, is TGTGCCATCAGCGGGAGCGGTTCAGATACG. Encoded protein: CAISGSGSDT. The entire CDR3 reads CAISGSGSDTQYF.

About this clone itself: The CDR3 end is not reached by the read, which stops 3 residues before it; the germline J gene fills it in. This sequence joins TRBV19 and TRBJ1-1; unclear D gene. V lost 7 bases and J lost 1, with 7 bases in between. This CDR3 is built from 12 residues. CDR1 and CDR2 from the germline V gene are LNHDA and SQIVND (reference sequence). CDR3 in amino acids: CASTTWNTEAFF. The part of the CDR3 DNA that was read is TGTGCCAGTACGACATGGAACACTGAA.

Details on this clone: The read halts 3 residues ahead of the CDR3 end, with the missing end drawn from the germline J gene. This chain uses TRBV18 with TRBJ2-3; no firm D call. Between the trimmed V and J ends, which lost 1 base and 4 bases, there was a span of 12 bases. The CDR3 is 15 amino acids. In germline, CDR1 is KGHSH, CDR2 LQKENI. CDR3 sequence reads: CASSPRERFADTQYF. The DNA read from the CDR3 is TGTGCCAGCTCACCACGTGAGAGGTTTGCAGATACG.

Concerning this clone itself: The read comes to an end 3 residues before the CDR3 does, leaving the germline J gene to fill in the end. The rearrangement links TRBV19 to TRBJ2-7; 9 bases are a match to TRBD1. Germline CDR1 and CDR2: LNHDA and SQIVND (reference sequence). After removal of 3 bases from V and 3 bases from J, the junction contained 6 bases not matched to a gene. The CDR3 runs 15 residues. Partial CDR3 DNA: TGTGCCAGTAGTATGGGGACAGGGCACATCTACGAG. Its translation: CASSMGTGHIYE. The CDR3, in full, reads CASSMGTGHIYEQYF.

To note about this clone: The read is 3 residues too short to cover the CDR3 end, so that end is filled in from the germline J gene. The chain uses TRBV7-8 and TRBJ2-7; perhaps TRBD2 as D (5 bases). CDR3 length: 14 residues. With 5 bases removed from V and 2 bases from J, the gap between germline ends came to 13 bases. Germline V lookup: CDR1 SGHVS, CDR2 FQNEAQ. Incomplete CDR3 DNA: TGTGCCAGCAGCCCTATAGACTACGCCTACGAG. Amino acid sequence: CASSPIDYAYE. The CDR3 reads in full as CASSPIDYAYEQYF. The whole variable domain, filled in from reference TRBV7-8 and TRBJ2-7, reads GAGVSQSPRYKVAKRGQDVALRCDPISGHVSLFWYQQALGQGPEFLTYFQNEAQLDKSGLPSDRFFAERPEGSVSTLKIQRTQQEDSAVYLCASSPIDYAYEQYFGPGTRLTVT.

Comment on this clone: The read terminates 3 residues before the CDR3 end, so the remaining end is supplied by the germline J gene. The rearrangement links TRBV20-1 to TRBJ2-7, with a tentative D call TRBD1 (5 bases). Per germline, CDR1 DFQATT and CDR2 SNEGSKA (reference sequence). The CDR3 is made up of 14 amino acids. Trimming took 6 bases from V and 0 from J, leaving 15 bases between them. The DNA read from the CDR3 is TGCAGTGCCACCGGACACAGGAGCTCCTACGAG. Translation: CSATGHRSSYE. The entire CDR3 protein reads CSATGHRSSYEQYF.

Regarding this clone: The observed sequence ends 3 residues before the CDR3 terminus, with the missing tail filled in from the germline J gene. V usage is TRBV10-3 and J usage is TRBJ2-2; D unclear. V was trimmed by 2 bases and J by 1 base, leaving 8 bases between them. There are 15 residues in the CDR3. Per germline, CDR1 ENHRY and CDR2 SYGVKD. The CDR3 bases that were read are TGTGCCATCAGTGAGGGTCCAGGGAACACCGGGGAG. It is translated as CAISEGPGNTGE. The entire CDR3 is CAISEGPGNTGELFF.

As to this clone: Read coverage stops 3 residues before the CDR3 terminus; the germline J gene supplies the remainder. V gene TRBV20-1 combines with J gene TRBJ2-7; TRBD1 aligns across 10 bases. Trimming cost V 0 bases and J 6 bases; bases outside gene matches: 5. The CDR3 totals 14 residues. The germline V gene has CDR1 DFQATT and CDR2 SNEGSKA (reference sequence). The covered CDR3 bases are TGCAGTGCTAGAGACCGGGACAGGGGTTTCGAG. Protein product: CSARDRDRGFE. The full CDR3 protein reads CSARDRDRGFEQYF.

Of note for this clone: The read ends 3 residues before the CDR3 terminus; that terminus is restored from the germline J gene. This chain joins TRBV19 and TRBJ1-1; 8 bases fit TRBD1. The germline V gene encodes CDR1 LNHDA and CDR2 SQIVND (reference sequence). This CDR3 is 14 amino acids long. V was pared by 5 bases and J by 1 base, with 3 bases of the junction left unmatched. CDR3 loop: CASSFGQGNTEAFF. The covered CDR3 bases are TGTGCCAGTAGTTTTGGACAGGGGAACACTGAA.

On this clone: Sequencing ends 3 residues short of the CDR3 end; the germline J gene provides the rest. The V call is TRBV2, the J call TRBJ2-7; D is possibly TRBD2 (6 bases). There are 13 residues in the CDR3. Between the trimmed V and J ends, which lost 8 bases and 2 bases, there was a span of 13 bases. Germline-derived CDR1 and CDR2 are SNHLY and FYNNEI. The DNA read from the CDR3 is TGTGCCAGCCTTGCGCGGGGCACCTACGAG. Translating it yields CASLARGTYE. The full-length CDR3 reads as CASLARGTYEQYF.

As regards this clone: The CDR3 goes on 3 residues after the read ends, and that part is filled in from the germline J gene. The rearrangement joins TRBV5-1 to TRBJ2-7, with TRBD1 matching 8 bases. V lost 4 bases and J lost 2; bases outside the gene matches: 5. This CDR3 is built from 14 residues. Per germline, CDR1 SGHRS and CDR2 YFSETQ. CDR3 DNA (partial): TGCGCCAGCAGCCTGGGACAGGCAACCTACGAG. Translating gives CASSLGQATYE. Given in full, the CDR3 is CASSLGQATYEQYF.

Notes on this clone: The read halts 3 residues ahead of the CDR3 end, with the missing end drawn from the germline J gene. This chain joins TRBV20-1 and TRBJ2-7, with a possible D match to TRBD2 (5 bases). Trimming took off 3 bases at V and 1 base at J, with 19 bases between the two ends. CDR1 is DFQATT and CDR2 is SNEGSKA in the germline V gene (reference sequence). The CDR3 consists of 16 residues. The CDR3: CSARPLGATRSYEQYF. The sequenced CDR3 bases are TGCAGTGCTAGGCCACTAGGTGCAACCCGATCCTACGAG.

Notes on this clone: Coverage ceases 3 residues before the CDR3 finishes, and the germline J gene fills in the end. This chain connects TRBV13 to TRBJ2-5, with TRBD2 matching 8 bases. CDR1 and CDR2 from the germline V gene are PRHDT and FYEKMQ (reference sequence). The CDR3 runs 15 residues. Trimming took 0 bases from V and 5 from J; bases not matched to a gene: 5. CDR3 DNA, as far as it was read: TGTGCCAGCAGCTTAGGAGCGGGAGACGGTGAGACC. This translates into CASSLGAGDGET. The entire CDR3 protein reads CASSLGAGDGETQYF.

As concerns this clone: The sequence runs out 3 residues before the end of the CDR3; the remainder is reconstructed from the germline J gene. The chain uses TRBV20-1 and TRBJ2-7; 9 positions agree with TRBD1. Germline lookup yields CDR1 DFQATT and CDR2 SNEGSKA (reference sequence). The CDR3 runs to 15 residues. V dropped 5 bases and J dropped 5; count of bases not matched to a gene: 13. The sequenced part of the CDR3 DNA is TGCAGTGCTCAAAACCGGGACAGGGTAATACACGAG. This sequence encodes CSAQNRDRVIHE. The whole CDR3 reads CSAQNRDRVIHEQYF.

A word on this clone: The read finishes 3 residues shy of the CDR3 end, and the germline J gene is used to complete it. The chain couples TRBV18 to TRBJ2-6; 7 nucleotides align to TRBD1. This CDR3 has 17 residues. Germline-derived CDR1 and CDR2 are KGHSH and LQKENI. J was trimmed by 0 bases and V by 2 bases; bases with no gene match: 4. The CDR3 here is CASSPNRGYSGANVLTF. CDR3 DNA, as far as it was read: TGTGCCAGCTCACCAAACAGGGGATACTCTGGGGCCAACGTC.

Regarding this clone: Sequencing ends 3 residues short of the CDR3 end; the germline J gene provides the rest. This chain links TRBV19 with TRBJ1-5; possibly TRBD1 for D (6 bases). Trimming stripped 5 bases from V and 2 bases from J, with 22 bases between. The CDR3 has 18 residues. Germline loops: CDR1 LNHDA, CDR2 SQIVND (reference sequence). CDR3 residues: CASSPTGPGWGRNQPQHF. The CDR3 DNA, read in part, is TGTGCCAGTAGTCCTACTGGGCCAGGGTGGGGGCGCAATCAGCCC.

As for this clone: The missing CDR3 end, 3 residues past where the read stops, is filled in from the germline J gene. The J gene is TRBJ2-1, the V gene TRBV20-1; 10 bases align to TRBD2. This CDR3 has 19 amino acids. Germline assignment: CDR1 DFQATT and CDR2 SNEGSKA (reference sequence). V lost 1 base and J lost 3; bases outside the gene matches: 15. The CDR3 DNA, read in part, is TGCAGTGCTAGAGCCCCCGGCAGTAGCGGGAGGATGATCTACAATGAG. This gives the protein CSARAPGSSGRMIYNE. The whole CDR3 is CSARAPGSSGRMIYNEQFF.

As to this clone: With the read ending 3 residues before the CDR3 end, the germline J gene is used to fill in that end. This chain uses TRBV10-3 with TRBJ1-5; tentative D call: TRBD1 (5 bases). This CDR3 contains 14 residues. Germline values: CDR1 ENHRY, CDR2 SYGVKD. V was shortened by 8 bases and J by 1 base, with 12 bases between the two germline ends. The CDR3 sequence: CAIGGEVSNQPQHF. The part of the CDR3 DNA that was read is TGTGCCATCGGAGGGGAAGTCAGCAATCAGCCC.

With respect to this clone: The CDR3 goes on 3 residues after the read ends, and that part is filled in from the germline J gene. This chain joins TRBV2 and TRBJ2-2; 11 bases align to TRBD2. The CDR3 runs 15 residues. The V gene end was trimmed by 2 bases and the J gene end by 8 bases; junction bases not matched to a gene: 4. In germline, CDR1 is SNHLY, CDR2 FYNNEI. The CDR3 bases that were read are TGTGCCAGCAGTGAATTAGCGGGAGGGCCAGGGGAG. Amino acids: CASSELAGGPGE. The full CDR3 is CASSELAGGPGELFF.

This clone is medium-sized by frequency. The read gets to within 3 residues of the CDR3 end, and the germline J gene fills in the rest. The chain joins TRBV7-9 to TRBJ2-1; no definite D call. Trimming removed 2 bases from V and 3 bases from J, with 11 bases in between. The CDR3 covers 15 residues. Germline lookup yields CDR1 SEHNR and CDR2 FQNEAQ (reference sequence). The CDR3 DNA, read in part, is TGTGCCAGCAGCTTAACCCTAGGTTTCTACAATGAG. Amino acids: CASSLTLGFYNE. The full CDR3 reads CASSLTLGFYNEQFF.

With respect to this clone: The CDR3 goes on 3 residues after the read ends, and that part is filled in from the germline J gene. The chain has TRBV7-8 and TRBJ2-3, with 14 bases that match TRBD2. The V gene end was trimmed by 5 bases and the J gene end by 1 base; junction bases not matched to a gene: 8. The CDR3 covers 18 residues. Germline V lookup: CDR1 SGHVS, CDR2 FQNEAQ. The part of the CDR3 DNA that was read is TGTGCCAGCAGCCCGGGACTAGCGGGAGAAAAGGGCACAGATACG. It translates to CASSPGLAGEKGTDT. The entire CDR3 reads CASSPGLAGEKGTDTQYF.

In the case of this clone: The read ends 3 residues before the CDR3 terminus; that terminus is restored from the germline J gene. This chain connects TRBV7-9 to TRBJ1-2; D unclear. Trimming removed 1 base from V and 1 base from J, with 10 bases in between. This CDR3 spans 15 amino acids. The germline CDR1 and CDR2 sequences are SEHNR and FQNEAQ (reference sequence). The CDR3 sequence is CASSLGAPHNYGYTF. CDR3 DNA, as far as it was read: TGTGCCAGCAGCTTAGGGGCGCCCCATAACTATGGC.

Note on this clone: The CDR3 end is not reached by the read, which stops 3 residues before it; the germline J gene fills it in. This chain uses TRBV7-2 with TRBJ2-7, with 7 bases matching TRBD1. Per the germline V gene, CDR1 is SGHTA and CDR2 is FQGNSA. This CDR3 comprises 14 residues. The V segment lost 4 bases and the J segment 5 bases; nucleotides outside the gene matches: 8. The CDR3 loop reads CASSYRQGGHEQYF. The DNA read from the CDR3 is TGTGCCAGCAGCTACCGACAGGGCGGGCACGAG.

Turning to this clone: From the germline J gene comes the end of the CDR3, since the read stops 3 residues before it. This chain uses TRBV30 with TRBJ1-4, with 8 bases that match TRBD1. The CDR3 covers 13 residues. Germline V gives CDR1 GTSNPN, CDR2 SVGIG (reference sequence). The ends lost 5 bases at V and 7 bases at J; junction bases unmatched: 6. The CDR3 DNA, read in part, is TGTGCCTGGGGGACAGGCCTTTTTGAAAAA. Amino acid sequence: CAWGTGLFEK. The whole CDR3 is CAWGTGLFEKLFF.

In the case of this clone: Coverage ceases 3 residues before the CDR3 finishes, and the germline J gene fills in the end. The chain recombines TRBV14 with TRBJ1-3; the D is unclear. The CDR3 length is 16 residues. Germline V gene sequence: CDR1 SGHDN, CDR2 FVKESK. V was trimmed by 2 bases and J by 7 bases, leaving 18 bases between them. The CDR3 loop is CASSQRDILAWNTIYF. The DNA read from the CDR3 is TGTGCCAGCAGCCAAAGAGACATACTAGCATGGAACACC.

This CDR3 is CASSLVSARQETQYF. Incomplete CDR3 DNA: TGTGCCAGCAGCTTGGTGTCGGCCAGGCAAGAGACC. V usage is TRBV5-6 and J usage is TRBJ2-5; D is unresolved. The DNA ends 3 residues before the CDR3 does, and the rest of the CDR3 is filled in from the germline J gene. V was clipped by 0 bases and J by 2 bases, with 11 bases between them. Germline CDR1 and CDR2: SGHDT and YYEEEE. This CDR3 is built from 15 residues. The full variable domain, with the rest looked up from reference TRBV5-6 and TRBJ2-5, is DAGVTQSPTHLIKTRGQQVTLRCSPKSGHDTVSWYQQALGQGPQFIFQYYEEEERQRGNFPDRFSGHQFPNYSSELNVNALLLGDSALYLCASSLVSARQETQYFGPGTRLLVL.